This is a list of T cell receptor beta chains from one sample in a study of cytomegalovirus exposure and HLA in healthy donors. This table comes from immunoSEQ multiplex PCR, and its TCRdb copy is limited to in-frame clones, with some not included. Of approximately 44,000 clones in the sample, roughly nine tenths are singletons; the top ten hold more than 7.5%. The sequenced sample consisted of PBMCs. Receptors originate from a woman aged 40-49 years in good health and CMV-seropositive. Each CDR3 is given with its conserved first and last residue. Each record gives: J gene, V gene, clone size, D gene, CDR3 DNA, CDR3 protein. The D gene is left open where the match is weak. Expanded clones get a size class; other rows say once, few or many, or leave the size out.

J: TRBJ2-1
V: TRBV7-9
size: -
D: TRBD1
DNA: TGTGCCAGCACCAATCGGACAGGGGGGAACAATGAGCAGTTCTTC
CDR3: CASTNRTGGNNEQFF

J: TRBJ1-1
V: TRBV11-2
size: -
D: TRBD1
DNA: TGTGCCAGCAGCTCGTCGGACAGGGGGGGATCTGAAGCTTTCTTT
CDR3: CASSSSDRGGSEAFF

J: TRBJ2-7
V: TRBV14
size: -
D: -
DNA: TGTGCCAGCAGCCATTTACAGTACTACGAGCAGTACTTC
CDR3: CASSHLQYYEQYF

J: TRBJ2-3
V: TRBV7-2
size: -
D: -
DNA: TGTGCCAGCAGCTCCGGGAACCGTCGCCAGGATACGCAGTATTTT
CDR3: CASSSGNRRQDTQYF

J: TRBJ2-1
V: TRBV27
size: -
D: -
DNA: TGTGCCAGCAGTTTATCCTGGGGCTTCAATGAGCAGTTCTTC
CDR3: CASSLSWGFNEQFF

J: TRBJ1-1
V: TRBV9
size: -
D: -
DNA: TGTGCCAGCAGCGTAGATGGTCGCGGAGAAGCTTTCTTT
CDR3: CASSVDGRGEAFF

J: TRBJ1-6
V: TRBV5-1
size: -
D: TRBD1
DNA: TGCGCCAGCAGGACGGGACAGGGAGGTTCACCCCTCCACTTT
CDR3: CASRTGQGGSPLHF

J: TRBJ2-1
V: TRBV11-2
size: -
D: TRBD2
DNA: TGTGCCAGCAGCGAGGGAGGACTAGGGAATGGTGAGCAGTTCTTC
CDR3: CASSEGGLGNGEQFF

J: TRBJ1-1
V: TRBV6-1
size: -
D: TRBD1
DNA: TGTGCCAGCACCAAGGACAGGGGAGGCACTGAAGCTTTCTTT
CDR3: CASTKDRGGTEAFF

J: TRBJ2-3
V: TRBV5-1
size: -
D: -
DNA: TGCGCCAGCAGCTTGCAGACTAGTGGCACAGATACGCAGTATTTT
CDR3: CASSLQTSGTDTQYF

J: TRBJ2-2
V: TRBV11-1
size: -
D: TRBD2
DNA: TGTGCCAGCAGGCCGGGGGGGGGCCCTAACACCGGGGAGCTGTTTTTT
CDR3: CASRPGGGPNTGELFF

J: TRBJ1-1
V: TRBV7-2
size: -
D: TRBD1
DNA: TGTGCCAGCAGCGTGTTAGGGGGCAGCGCTGAAGCTTTCTTT
CDR3: CASSVLGGSAEAFF

J: TRBJ2-3
V: TRBV7-9
size: -
D: TRBD1
DNA: TGTGCCAGCAGCACCCGGGACAGGGCGCAGTATTTT
CDR3: CASSTRDRAQYF

J: TRBJ2-7
V: TRBV6-5
size: -
D: -
DNA: TGTGCCAGCAGTTACTCGGCAGGCAGCTACGAGCAGTACTTC
CDR3: CASSYSAGSYEQYF

J: TRBJ1-6
V: TRBV7-9
size: -
D: TRBD1
DNA: TGTGCCAGCAGCTTAGGGGGGGGACAGGAGTCGAATTCACCCCTCCACTTT
CDR3: CASSLGGGQESNSPLHF

J: TRBJ2-2
V: TRBV30
size: -
D: TRBD1
DNA: TGTGCCTGTGGACAGGGGGCGCGGCGAGGGGAGCTGTTTTTT
CDR3: CACGQGARRGELFF

J: TRBJ1-5
V: TRBV18
size: -
D: -
DNA: TGTGCCAGCTCACCGACTGACAGTTATCAGCCCCAGCATTTT
CDR3: CASSPTDSYQPQHF

J: TRBJ1-5
V: TRBV6-5
size: -
D: -
DNA: TGTGCCAGCAGGCGGTCGGGACAAAGGAATCAGCCCCAGCATTTT
CDR3: CASRRSGQRNQPQHF

J: TRBJ1-1
V: TRBV7-9
size: few
D: -
DNA: TGTGCCAGCAGCTTAAATAAGAACACTGAAGCTTTCTTT
CDR3: CASSLNKNTEAFF

J: TRBJ2-5
V: TRBV7-9
size: -
D: -
DNA: TGTGCCAGCAGCTTAGGTCGGGGGAACCAAGAGACCCAGTACTTC
CDR3: CASSLGRGNQETQYF

J: TRBJ2-1
V: TRBV5-1
size: -
D: -
DNA: TGCGCCAGCAGCCTCGCGGCGCAGGGAAAGTTCTTC
CDR3: CASSLAAQGKFF

J: TRBJ2-7
V: TRBV6-5
size: few
D: -
DNA: TGTGCCAGCAGTTACGGCGGGGGCCCTGCAGAGCAGTACTTC
CDR3: CASSYGGGPAEQYF

J: TRBJ2-2
V: TRBV6-6
size: once
D: TRBD1
DNA: TGTGCCAGCAACGACAGGGGGCTGAACGGGGAGCTGTTTTTT
CDR3: CASNDRGLNGELFF

J: TRBJ1-2
V: TRBV6-5
size: once
D: -
DNA: TGTGCCACCAAAGTGGGGCAGGGGAATGGCTACACCTTC
CDR3: CATKVGQGNGYTF

J: TRBJ2-5
V: TRBV18
size: -
D: -
DNA: TGTGCCAGCTCGTGGGACAAAACTTTAGAGACCCAGTACTTC
CDR3: CASSWDKTLETQYF

J: TRBJ1-2
V: TRBV4-1
size: -
D: TRBD1
DNA: TGCGCCAGCAGCCAAGAAAGGGCAGGGGGCAGAAACTATGGCTACACCTTC
CDR3: CASSQERAGGRNYGYTF

J: TRBJ2-1
V: TRBV29-1
size: -
D: TRBD1
DNA: TGCAGCGTTACAAGGACAGGGGGCTCGGCCAATGAGCAGTTCTTC
CDR3: CSVTRTGGSANEQFF

J: TRBJ2-1
V: TRBV29-1
size: -
D: TRBD1
DNA: TGCAGCGTTGGGGACAGGGATATCAATGAGCAGTTCTTC
CDR3: CSVGDRDINEQFF

J: TRBJ2-7
V: TRBV6-6
size: once
D: TRBD1
DNA: TGTGCCAGCAGGGACCTCCCAGGGGGCTTTGGCGAGCAGTACTTC
CDR3: CASRDLPGGFGEQYF

J: TRBJ2-2
V: TRBV28
size: -
D: TRBD1
DNA: TGTGCCAGCAGTTTTTGGGACAGCAACACCGGGGAGCTGTTTTTT
CDR3: CASSFWDSNTGELFF

J: TRBJ1-5
V: TRBV19
size: -
D: -
DNA: TGTGCCAGTAGTATAGATGCCGGGGATCAGCCCCAGCATTTT
CDR3: CASSIDAGDQPQHF

J: TRBJ2-7
V: TRBV7-9
size: -
D: -
DNA: TGTGCCAGCAGCTTAGCGCGAAAAGGGGACTACGAGCAGTACTTC
CDR3: CASSLARKGDYEQYF

J: TRBJ2-1
V: TRBV11-2
size: -
D: TRBD2
DNA: TGTGCCAGCAGCTCGGGACTAGCGGGATTAGGGGAGCAGTTCTTC
CDR3: CASSSGLAGLGEQFF

J: TRBJ1-2
V: TRBV6-5
size: -
D: TRBD1
DNA: TGTGCCAGCAGTCAGACCGGGACAGCTTATGGCTACACCTTC
CDR3: CASSQTGTAYGYTF

J: TRBJ1-3
V: TRBV18
size: -
D: -
DNA: TGTGCCAGCTCACCATCAACATTCTCTGGAAACACCATATATTTT
CDR3: CASSPSTFSGNTIYF

J: TRBJ1-2
V: TRBV4-2
size: -
D: -
DNA: TGTGCCAGCAGCCCGCGGACAGCCTATGGCTACACCTTC
CDR3: CASSPRTAYGYTF

J: TRBJ2-1
V: TRBV7-9
size: -
D: TRBD2
DNA: TGTGCCAGCAGCTACCGGAAAACTAGCGGGCGTAGCTCCTACAATGAGCAGTTCTTC
CDR3: CASSYRKTSGRSSYNEQFF